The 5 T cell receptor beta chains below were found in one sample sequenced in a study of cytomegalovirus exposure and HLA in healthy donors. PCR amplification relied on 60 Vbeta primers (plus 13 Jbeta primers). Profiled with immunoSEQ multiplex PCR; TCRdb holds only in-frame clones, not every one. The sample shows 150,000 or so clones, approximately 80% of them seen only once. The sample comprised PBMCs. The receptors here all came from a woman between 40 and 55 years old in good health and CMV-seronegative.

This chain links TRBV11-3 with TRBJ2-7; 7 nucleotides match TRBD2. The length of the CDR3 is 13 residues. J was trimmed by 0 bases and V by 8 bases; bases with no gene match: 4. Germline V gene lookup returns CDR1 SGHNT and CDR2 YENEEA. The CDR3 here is CASRAGSSYEQYF. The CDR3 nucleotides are TGTGCCAGCCGAGCGGGGAGCTCCTACGAGCAGTACTTC.

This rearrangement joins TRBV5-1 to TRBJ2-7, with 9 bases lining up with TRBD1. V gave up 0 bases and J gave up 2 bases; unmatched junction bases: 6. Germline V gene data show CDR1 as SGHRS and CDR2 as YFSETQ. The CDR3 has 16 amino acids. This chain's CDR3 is CASSLARDRVAYEQYF. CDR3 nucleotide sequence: TGCGCCAGCAGCTTGGCCCGGGACAGGGTGGCCTACGAGCAGTACTTC.

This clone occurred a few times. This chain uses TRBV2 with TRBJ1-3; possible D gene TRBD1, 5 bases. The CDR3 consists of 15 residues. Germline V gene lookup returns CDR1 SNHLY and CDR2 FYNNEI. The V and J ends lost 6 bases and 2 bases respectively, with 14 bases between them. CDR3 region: CASSETGGTGNTIYF. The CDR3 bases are TGTGCCAGCAGCGAAACGGGGGGAACTGGAAACACCATATATTTT.

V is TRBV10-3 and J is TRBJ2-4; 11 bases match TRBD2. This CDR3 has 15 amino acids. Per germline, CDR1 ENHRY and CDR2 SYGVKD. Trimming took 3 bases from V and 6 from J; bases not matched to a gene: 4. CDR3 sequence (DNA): TGTGCCATCAGTGAAGGGCTAGCGGGGGGAAACATTCAGTACTTC. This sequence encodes CAISEGLAGGNIQYF.

The CDR3: CSGTGGTGGADTEAFF. CDR3 DNA: TGCAGCGGCACGGGCGGGACAGGGGGCGCAGACACTGAAGCTTTCTTT. The chain uses TRBV29-1 and TRBJ1-1; 12 bases agree with TRBD1. CDR1 SQVTM and CDR2 ANQGSEA come from the germline V gene. Trimming at V came to 7 bases and at J to 3 bases, leaving 12 bases not matched to a gene. The CDR3 runs 16 residues.